This T cell receptor beta chain was identified in a study of blood T cells in healthy people across ages. Next came a second PCR, run for roughly 6 to 11 cycles, which used a sample-barcoded 5' primer along with a J-beta primer mix. Tags on each cDNA molecule came from a template-switch adaptor with 12 random nucleotides. A single record per CDR3 protein comes from TCRdb applying MiXCR to the 5' RACE reads. This sample has 1,500,000 or so distinct CDR3 sequences; 59% occur once, and the top ten carry over 6.5%. Peripheral blood, about 9.8 milliliters per donor, was collected. Total RNA was isolated from each sample in quantities of at least 5 micrograms. Germline V gene data show CDR1 as MNHNY and CDR2 as SVGAGI (reference sequence). This CDR3 has 15 residues. Of note for this clonotype: The antigen remains unidentified. One end of the junction does not line up with germline, which may come from a read error.

Regarding the study as a whole: Strong correlation existed between TCR beta diversity and naive T cell percentage.

The origin of this receptor is a man aged 18 to 29 in good health. This chain connects TRBV6-6 to TRBJ2-5; D possibly corresponds to TRBD1 (6 bases). The sequenced sample consisted of blood. This chain's CDR3 is CAGSYRAGSRKTQYF. The CDR3 DNA reads TGTGCCGGCAGTTACAGGGCAGGGTCTAGGAAGACCCAGTACTTC.